This entry lists 15 T cell receptor beta chains sequenced from one sample in a study of PD-L1 blockade in urothelial cancer. Documented time point: pretreatment peripheral blood. The method was immunoSEQ multiplex PCR; TCRdb's version includes in-frame clones alone and lacks a portion of them. Of some 120,000 clones listed, roughly 83% are singletons. The source was PBMCs, collected around atezolizumab (anti-PD-L1) treatment. All receptors derive from a man aged 50 or older with urothelial cancer.

The rearrangement joins TRBV28 to TRBJ2-1; 8 positions agree with TRBD2. In germline, CDR1 is MDHEN, CDR2 SYDVKM. The CDR3 consists of 19 residues. V lost 4 bases and J lost 9; bases outside the gene matches: 23. The CDR3 bases are TGTGCCAGCAGTTATGGGTTTTGGGGACTAGTTAAAATGGCGGGTGAGCAGTTCTTC. Its protein product is CASSYGFWGLVKMAGEQFF.

The chain is built from TRBV11-2 and TRBJ2-7, with 11 positions matching TRBD2. Unmatched junction bases numbered 8, after V lost 7 bases and J lost 3 bases. The germline CDR1 and CDR2 sequences are SGHAT and FQNNGV. The CDR3 runs 15 residues. DNA of the CDR3: TGTGCCAGCATCCCTGGGCTAGCGGGAGGCTACGAGCAGTACTTC. Its translation is CASIPGLAGGYEQYF. Complete variable domain (other parts from reference TRBV11-2 and TRBJ2-7): EAGVAQSPRYKIIEKRQSVAFWCNPISGHATLYWYQQILGQGPKLLIQFQNNGVVDDSQLPKDRFSAERLKGVDSTLKIQPAKLEDSAVYLCASIPGLAGGYEQYFGPGTRLTVT.

The V call is TRBV19, the J call TRBJ1-1; perhaps TRBD1 as D (6 bases). This CDR3 is 17 amino acids long. Germline V lookup: CDR1 LNHDA, CDR2 SQIVND (reference sequence). The germline V and J ends were trimmed by 4 bases and 1 base, with 19 bases remaining between them. The CDR3 spells CASSKGTYRVQNTEAFF. In nucleotides, the CDR3 is TGTGCCAGTAGTAAGGGGACATACCGAGTGCAGAACACTGAAGCTTTCTTT.

The chain recombines TRBV28 with TRBJ1-5, with a tentative D call TRBD1 (5 bases). CDR1 MDHEN and CDR2 SYDVKM come from the germline V gene. The V end lost 5 bases, the J end lost 6 bases, and 20 bases lay between the germline ends. The CDR3 sequence is 16 residues long. The CDR3 spells CASSTSWGVSGQPQHF. The DNA for the CDR3 is TGTGCCAGCAGTACCTCGTGGGGGGTTAGCGGTCAGCCCCAGCATTTT.

The chain joins TRBV7-8 to TRBJ1-2; D unclear. V dropped 3 bases and J dropped 7 bases, with 12 bases sitting between them. This CDR3 has 13 amino acids. Germline loops: CDR1 SGHVS, CDR2 FQNEAQ. CDR3 in DNA: TGTGCCAGCAGCTTCACGGGGTCTGCTGGCTACACCTTC. Its translation: CASSFTGSAGYTF.

The rearrangement uses TRBV6-6 and TRBJ1-4; D is unresolved. V lost 5 bases, J lost 0 bases, and 7 bases lay in between. In germline, CDR1 is MNHNY, CDR2 SVGAGI (reference sequence). This CDR3 contains 14 residues. The CDR3 sequence: CASSNPATNEKLFF. The CDR3 DNA is TGTGCCAGCAGTAATCCTGCAACTAATGAAAAACTGTTTTTT.

The rearrangement joins TRBV28 to TRBJ1-5; 7 bases fit TRBD1. The V and J ends lost 3 bases and 6 bases, in that order; junction bases with no gene match: 2. The CDR3 sequence is 13 residues long. The germline V gene encodes CDR1 MDHEN and CDR2 SYDVKM. Here the CDR3 reads CASSFGTVQPQHF. The DNA of the CDR3 is TGTGCCAGCAGTTTTGGGACAGTTCAGCCCCAGCATTTT.

This chain links TRBV28 with TRBJ2-1; the match to TRBD2 covers 10 bases. This CDR3 has 16 residues. Losses at the gene ends were 5 bases for V and 1 base for J; bases not matched to a gene: 5. The germline V gene has CDR1 MDHEN and CDR2 SYDVKM. This CDR3 is CASSTPSGGSYNEQFF. The CDR3 DNA is TGTGCCAGCAGTACACCTAGCGGGGGATCCTACAATGAGCAGTTCTTC.

The rearrangement joins TRBV4-1 to TRBJ1-5, with 7 bases identical to TRBD1. Germline V gene sequence: CDR1 MGHRA, CDR2 YSYEKL. The CDR3 is 14 residues long. V lost 3 bases, J lost 5 bases, and 4 bases stayed unmatched. Written as DNA, the CDR3 is TGCGCCAGCAGCCACGGCAGGGGGGATCAGCCCCAGCATTTT. Its translation is CASSHGRGDQPQHF.

The V and J genes are TRBV29-1 and TRBJ1-2; the match to TRBD1 covers 9 bases. Germline-derived CDR1 and CDR2 are SQVTM and ANQGSEA. CDR3 length: 13 residues. The ends lost 3 bases at V and 2 bases at J; junction bases unmatched: 1. CDR3 nucleotide sequence: TGCAGCGTTGACGGGACAGGGAACTATGGCTACACCTTC. It is translated as CSVDGTGNYGYTF.

The chain links TRBV19 to TRBJ2-1; TRBD2 agrees at 9 bases. V gave up 5 bases and J gave up 5 bases; unmatched junction bases: 7. The CDR3 consists of 15 residues. Looked up from germline, CDR1 is LNHDA and CDR2 is SQIVND (reference sequence). For the CDR3, the DNA is TGTGCCAGTAGTCCCTCGGCGGGAGGGAACAATGAGCAGTTCTTC. Its protein is CASSPSAGGNNEQFF.

V usage is TRBV7-2 and J usage is TRBJ2-3; 9 positions match TRBD2. CDR1 SGHTA and CDR2 FQGNSA come from the germline V gene. V was pared by 5 bases and J by 0 bases, with 6 bases of the junction left unmatched. CDR3 length: 16 amino acids. The CDR3 sequence is CASSILAGLSTDTQYF. In DNA form, the CDR3 reads TGTGCCAGCAGCATACTAGCGGGCCTTAGCACAGATACGCAGTATTTT.

This rearrangement joins TRBV7-8 to TRBJ2-7, with TRBD2 matching 9 bases. The CDR3 consists of 17 residues. V trimming: 1 base; J trimming: 0 bases; junction bases outside the gene matches: 7. CDR1 and CDR2 from the germline V gene are SGHVS and FQNEAQ. The CDR3 DNA reads as TGTGCCAGCAGCTTAGGTAGAGCGGGAGGCCTCTCCTACGAGCAGTACTTC. Translation: CASSLGRAGGLSYEQYF.

The rearrangement joins TRBV28 to TRBJ1-6; D unresolved. Trimming left V 7 bases short and J 3 bases short, with 10 bases between. The germline V gene encodes CDR1 MDHEN and CDR2 SYDVKM. This CDR3 region has 14 residues. CDR3 sequence: CASTGGNYNSPLHF. The CDR3 DNA sequence: TGTGCCAGCACCGGAGGGAACTATAATTCACCCCTCCACTTT.

The rearrangement links TRBV21-1 to TRBJ2-2; the D call of TRBD2 is as the table states it, not checked on the DNA. TRBV21-1 is noted as a pseudogene. The CDR3 runs 17 residues. The CDR3 DNA reads TGTGCCAGCAGCAAAGGAGATGGAGCGGCGAACACCGGGGAGCTGTTTTTT. It is translated as CASSKGDGAANTGELFF.